This entry features one TCR beta chain sequence. Antigen unknown. This sample was included in a study of cytomegalovirus exposure and HLA in healthy donors. Study as a whole: Sequencing of 150 million to 200 million T cells in an earlier analysis found roughly 120 million unique TCR beta sequences. The study's findings and limits: Donors were assumed by presence/absence analyses to have roughly uniform sequencing depth. On later analysis, the bulk of CMV-associated TCR beta chains appeared to be HLA-restricted.

Germline lookup yields CDR1 SNHLY and CDR2 FYNNEI. This CDR3 spans 16 amino acids. V lost 10 bases, J lost 3 bases, and 16 bases stayed unmatched. PCR primers comprised 60 Vbeta and 13 Jbeta primers. The method was immunoSEQ multiplex PCR; TCRdb's version includes in-frame clones alone and lacks a portion of them. In the table there are tens of thousands of clones, about 77% of which are singletons. The specimen was PBMCs. The V and J genes are TRBV2 and TRBJ2-7, with 9 bases fitting TRBD1. This sequence originates from a male donor in good health and CMV-seropositive. The CDR3 DNA follows: TGTGCCAACTCTCCTGGCTCCGGGACAGGGCGCTACGAGCAGTACTTC. It specifies CANSPGSGTGRYEQYF. The entire variable domain, with the rest obtained from reference TRBV2 and TRBJ2-7, is as follows: EPEVTQTPSHQVTQMGQEVILRCVPISNHLYFYWYRQILGQKVEFLVSFYNNEISEKSEIFDDQFSVERPDGSNFTLKIRSTKLEDSAMYFCANSPGSGTGRYEQYFGPGTRLTVT.